This entry describes one TCR beta chain. CDR3 length: 15 amino acids. Germline lookup yields CDR1 KGHSH and CDR2 LQKENI. Trimming took off 6 bases at V and 3 bases at J, with 18 bases between the two ends. TCRdb's copy holds only in-frame clones and misses some; the assay was immunoSEQ multiplex PCR. The table shows about 200,000 clones, with roughly nine tenths occurring only once. The data belong to a study of blood T cell repertoires in COVID-19. Source material: PBMCs or T cells enriched from blood (not recorded which). The gene calls are TRBV18 and TRBJ2-7, with D possibly TRBD1 on 6 matching bases. This TCR was sampled from a woman aged 25 to 45 with acute COVID-19. CDR3 DNA: TGTGCCAGCTCTAACCAGGGGACACTACGCTACGAGCAGTACTTC. It encodes CASSNQGTLRYEQYF.